This T cell receptor (beta chain) was identified in a study of vaccination and CD4 T cells after COVID-19. Losses at the gene ends were 1 base for V and 2 bases for J; bases not matched to a gene: 2. Germline V gives CDR1 SGHVS, CDR2 FQNEAQ. The CDR3 spans 15 residues. As to time point: late sampling 161 to 241 days after vaccination in a few convalescent patients. Stated treatment: roughly ten-day PBMC culture with coronavirus spike peptide pools or control peptides (ViraFEST assay). The Oncomine TCR Beta short-read assay was applied to DNA of cultured CD4+ T cells. Using its own MiXCR run on the PCR reads, TCRdb lists one record per CDR3 protein. Among some 25,000 distinct CDR3 sequences listed, around 28% were seen once. By sample fraction, this clonotype is medium-sized (0.01 to 0.1%). Its antigen is not known.

The sequencing here drew on CD4+ T cells from blood, cultured in vitro, taken about 7 months after SARS-CoV-2 vaccination. The receptor comes from a human donor who had recovered from COVID-19. V gene TRBV7-8 combines with J gene TRBJ2-3, with 8 bases fitting TRBD1. This CDR3 reads CASSLGTGITDTQYF. For the CDR3, the DNA is TGTGCCAGCAGCTTAGGGACAGGGATCACAGATACGCAGTATTTT.